The 30 T cell receptor beta chains in this list originate from one sample, sequenced in a study of blood T cell repertoires in COVID-19. Some clones are missing from TCRdb's copy, which holds only in-frame ones; the method was immunoSEQ multiplex PCR. The sample lists 150,000 or so clones, 85% to 90% occurring once. The sequenced sample was peripheral blood. These receptors were collected from a man aged 60 to 69 with active or convalescent COVID-19.

The chain is built from TRBV10-3 and TRBJ2-1, with 13 bases aligning to TRBD2. The CDR3 length is 15 residues. V shed 4 bases, J shed 9 bases, and the junction held 6 bases outside the gene matches. The germline CDR1 and CDR2 sequences are ENHRY and SYGVKD. CDR3: CAISGLAGGQGEQFF. The CDR3 DNA reads as TGTGCCATCAGTGGACTAGCGGGAGGTCAGGGTGAGCAGTTCTTC.

The J gene is TRBJ2-4, the V gene TRBV18, with a tentative D call TRBD2 (6 bases). Trimming took 2 bases from V and 5 from J, leaving 10 bases between them. CDR3 length: 14 amino acids. Germline V CDR1 and CDR2: KGHSH, LQKENI. CDR3 in amino acids: CASSPMVAENIQYF. The CDR3 DNA sequence: TGTGCCAGCTCACCAATGGTAGCGGAAAACATTCAGTACTTC.

There are many counts of this clone. The CDR3 sequence is CAWSPGQGKTQYF. CDR3 bases: TGTGCCTGGAGTCCCGGACAGGGGAAGACCCAGTACTTC. V usage is TRBV30 and J usage is TRBJ2-5; 9 nucleotides line up with TRBD1. V was pared by 2 bases and J by 6 bases, with 4 bases of the junction left unmatched. The germline V gene encodes CDR1 GTSNPN and CDR2 SVGIG (reference sequence). This CDR3 region has 13 residues.

The chain combines TRBV27 with TRBJ1-4; D gene ambiguous. With 7 bases removed from V and 8 bases from J, the gap between germline ends came to 20 bases. This CDR3 is built from 15 residues. The germline V gene encodes CDR1 MNHEY and CDR2 SMNVEV (reference sequence). The CDR3 spells CASTPSRSGGEKLFF. Written as DNA, the CDR3 is TGTGCCAGCACCCCCTCCCGGTCGGGTGGCGAAAAACTGTTTTTT.

CDR3 DNA: TGTGCCAGCAGTTACGTAGTCGGAGACACTGAAGCTTTCTTT. Translated: CASSYVVGDTEAFF. The V call is TRBV6-5, the J call TRBJ1-1; D is unresolved. Trimming took 2 bases from V and 3 from J, leaving 10 bases between them. The CDR3 totals 14 residues. Germline CDR1 and CDR2: MNHEY and SVGAGI.

V usage is TRBV3-1 (or the pseudogene TRBV3-2) and J usage is TRBJ2-5; 11 bases align to TRBD2. The CDR3 runs 14 residues. Germline CDR1 reads LGHDT; CDR2 reads YNNKEL (reference sequence). Trimming at V came to 4 bases and at J to 5 bases, leaving 3 bases not matched to a gene. CDR3 region: CASSPRTSGETQYF. The CDR3 DNA sequence: TGTGCCAGCAGCCCCCGGACTAGCGGGGAGACCCAGTACTTC.

The chain recombines TRBV7-2 with TRBJ2-5; 13 bases line up with TRBD2. Germline V gene data show CDR1 as SGHTA and CDR2 as FQGNSA. This CDR3 comprises 17 residues. Trimming at V came to 4 bases and at J to 7 bases, leaving 12 bases not matched to a gene. The DNA of the CDR3 is TGTGCCAGCAGCTCAACGACTAGCGGGGGGCCTCGGGGGACCCAGTACTTC. This sequence encodes CASSSTTSGGPRGTQYF. Filled out from reference TRBV7-2 and TRBJ2-5, the complete variable domain reads GAGVSQSPSNKVTEKGKDVELRCDPISGHTALYWYRQSLGQGLEFLIYFQGNSAPDKSGLPSDRFSAERTGGSVSTLTIQRTQQEDSAVYLCASSSTTSGGPRGTQYFGPGTRLLVL.

The rearrangement joins TRBV18 to TRBJ2-3; D possibly corresponds to TRBD1 (7 bases). Germline assignment: CDR1 KGHSH and CDR2 LQKENI. The ends were cut back, 6 bases at V and 2 bases at J, with 21 bases in the middle. This CDR3 comprises 17 residues. This chain's CDR3 is CASSLVTGGGNTDTQYF. The CDR3 coding sequence is TGTGCCAGCTCCCTGGTAACTGGAGGGGGCAACACAGATACGCAGTATTTT.

The rearrangement links TRBV19 to TRBJ1-6; D gene ambiguous. V lost 3 bases to trimming and J lost 15 bases, with 15 bases between them. The CDR3 runs to 13 residues. Germline assignment: CDR1 LNHDA and CDR2 SQIVND (reference sequence). CDR3 nucleotide sequence: TGTGCCAGTAGTATGCTTGGCCGCCGAATCCTCCACTTT. It is translated as CASSMLGRRILHF. The variable domain in full, with the rest retrieved from reference TRBV19 and TRBJ1-6, is DGGITQSPKYLFRKEGQNVTLSCEQNLNHDAMYWYRQDPGQGLRLIYYSQIVNDFQKGDIAEGYSVSREKKESFPLTVTSAQKNPTAFYLCASSMLGRRILHFGNGTRLTVT.

This chain uses TRBV2 with TRBJ2-2, with D uncertain. Germline CDR1 reads SNHLY; CDR2 reads FYNNEI. V was cut by 0 bases and J by 4 bases, with 6 bases left in between. The CDR3 runs 14 residues. Here the CDR3 DNA reads TGTGCCAGCAGTGAAGCTGGCTTCACCGGGGAGCTGTTTTTT. Translation: CASSEAGFTGELFF.

The V call is TRBV5-1, the J call TRBJ1-1, with D possibly TRBD1 on 6 matching bases. Trimming shortened V by 4 bases and J by 1 base, and 8 bases separated the two germline ends. The CDR3 is 13 residues long. Germline CDR1 is SGHRS and CDR2 is YFSETQ. The CDR3 nucleotides are TGCGCCAGCAGCCCGGGACAGAACACTGAAGCTTTCTTT. Translation gives CASSPGQNTEAFF.

V and J are TRBV28 and TRBJ1-2, with 7 bases lining up with TRBD1. This CDR3 is built from 15 residues. V shed 4 bases, J shed 7 bases, and the junction held 12 bases outside the gene matches. The V gene's germline CDR1 is MDHEN and CDR2 SYDVKM. The CDR3 DNA follows: TGTGCCAGCAGTTCCCCAGCGACAGGGTTGGGTGGCTACACCTTC. Translation: CASSSPATGLGGYTF.

The chain carries TRBV27 and TRBJ1-5; 7 bases agree with TRBD1. The ends lost 5 bases at V and 5 bases at J; junction bases unmatched: 12. The CDR3 length is 16 residues. Germline V gene data show CDR1 as MNHEY and CDR2 as SMNVEV (reference sequence). The CDR3 reads CASSPYPGQTYQPQHF. The CDR3 DNA reads as TGTGCCAGCAGTCCCTACCCGGGACAGACATATCAGCCCCAGCATTTT.

The chain employs TRBV5-6 and TRBJ2-7; TRBD2 aligns across 13 bases. There are 15 residues in the CDR3. V lost 4 bases, J lost 6 bases, and 7 bases stayed unmatched. Germline CDR1 reads SGHDT; CDR2 reads YYEEEE. The CDR3 sequence is CASSGGLAGVVEQYF. The CDR3, as DNA: TGTGCCAGCAGCGGTGGACTAGCGGGAGTAGTCGAGCAGTACTTC.

This clone was detected only once. The chain recombines TRBV4-1 with TRBJ1-2; 11 bases are a match to TRBD1. CDR3 length: 16 amino acids. V lost 3 bases, J lost 4 bases, and 7 bases stayed unmatched. CDR1 is MGHRA and CDR2 is YSYEKL in the germline V gene. The CDR3 reads CASSQAGTGGFYGYTF. Here the CDR3 DNA reads TGCGCCAGCAGCCAGGCCGGGACAGGGGGTTTCTATGGCTACACCTTC.

The chain uses TRBV9 and TRBJ2-1; 7 nucleotides line up with TRBD1. The V gene end was trimmed by 7 bases and the J gene end by 0 bases; junction bases not matched to a gene: 4. Germline V gene sequence: CDR1 SGDLS, CDR2 YYNGEE. This CDR3 has 14 amino acids. As DNA, the CDR3 is TGTGCCAGCCAACAGGGGAGCTCCTACAATGAGCAGTTCTTC. Its protein product is CASQQGSSYNEQFF.

The CDR3 loop reads CASSWGGTEAFF. The DNA for the CDR3 is TGTGCCAGCAGTTGGGGGGGCACTGAAGCTTTCTTT. The rearrangement uses TRBV27 and TRBJ1-1; D may be TRBD1 (5 bases). The V end was cut by 4 bases, the J end by 4 bases, with 7 bases between. CDR1 MNHEY and CDR2 SMNVEV come from the germline V gene (reference sequence). The CDR3 contains 12 residues.

The chain has TRBV2 and TRBJ2-1, with D possibly matching TRBD1 (5 bases). V was pared by 4 bases and J by 0 bases, with 13 bases between. The CDR3 has 16 residues. Germline CDR1 SNHLY, CDR2 FYNNEI. The CDR3 DNA reads TGTGCCAGCAGTGGCAGGGCCTCAAGCTCCTACAATGAGCAGTTCTTC. It is translated as CASSGRASSSYNEQFF.

V is TRBV21-1 and J is TRBJ2-7; the table's D call of TRBD1 was not tested on the DNA. TRBV21-1 is deemed a pseudogene. The CDR3 sequence is 14 residues long. The CDR3 here is CASSNWGPLYEQYF. CDR3 sequence (DNA): TGTGCCAGCAGCAACTGGGGCCCTCTCTACGAGCAGTACTTC.

The gene calls are TRBV5-8 and TRBJ2-3; no clear D gene. Looked up from germline, CDR1 is SGHTS and CDR2 is YDEGEE. The V end was cut by 1 base, the J end by 2 bases, with 5 bases between. This CDR3 is 13 amino acids long. CDR3 sequence (DNA): TGTGCCAGCAGCTTGCCAGACACAGATACGCAGTATTTT. Protein product: CASSLPDTDTQYF. Full variable domain (outside the CDR3, taken from reference TRBV5-8 and TRBJ2-3): EAGVTQSPTHLIKTRGQQATLRCSPISGHTSVYWYQQALGLGLQFLLWYDEGEERNRGNFPPRFSGRQFPNYSSELNVNALELEDSALYLCASSLPDTDTQYFGPGTRLTVL.

V and J are TRBV11-3 and TRBJ1-1; D remains ambiguous. From germline, CDR1 is SGHNT and CDR2 YENEEA. This CDR3 is 19 amino acids long. V dropped 5 bases and J dropped 1 base, with 26 bases sitting between them. The CDR3 region has the DNA TGTGCCAGCAGCGCACGGAGGCGATTTTCCCCTCTTAAGAACACTGAAGCTTTCTTT. It codes for CASSARRRFSPLKNTEAFF.

For this clone: Its ends do not fully match the called genes, so a read error is possible. CDR3 in amino acids: CASRDSPGGGELFF. The CDR3 coding sequence is TGTGCCAGCAGGGACTCCCCAGGAGGCGGGGAGCTGTTTTTT. V and J are TRBV6-4 and TRBJ2-2, with a possible D match to TRBD2 (5 bases). The germline V gene encodes CDR1 MRHNA and CDR2 SNTAGT. This CDR3 is built from 14 residues.

This chain joins TRBV6-1 and TRBJ1-5; 12 bases agree with TRBD1. Germline-derived CDR1 and CDR2 are MNHNS and SASEGT. Trimming at V came to 2 bases and at J to 0 bases, leaving 11 bases not matched to a gene. The CDR3 has 20 residues. This CDR3 is CASSESSGTGGSLSNQPQHF. The CDR3 DNA reads as TGTGCCAGCAGTGAAAGTAGTGGGACAGGGGGCTCCCTTAGCAATCAGCCCCAGCATTTT.

The chain links TRBV10-3 to TRBJ1-1, with a tentative D call TRBD1 (5 bases). This CDR3 has 14 residues. CDR1 is ENHRY, CDR2 SYGVKD, per germline. V dropped 3 bases and J dropped 0 bases, with 8 bases sitting between them. The CDR3 nucleotides read TGTGCCATCAGTGAAAAGGGGATGAACACTGAAGCTTTCTTT. It encodes CAISEKGMNTEAFF.

CDR3 protein: CASSYPSTGGWSDTQYF. The CDR3 bases are TGTGCCAGCAGTTACCCATCGACAGGGGGATGGTCGGATACGCAGTATTTT. V and J are TRBV6-2 or TRBV6-3 and TRBJ2-3, with 9 positions matching TRBD1. The CDR3 loop spans 17 amino acids. Per the germline V gene, CDR1 is MNHEY and CDR2 is SVGEGT. V lost 2 bases to trimming and J lost 6 bases; unmatched junction nucleotides: 12.

The chain carries TRBV21-1 and TRBJ2-1; TRBD1, the table's D call, was not compared with the DNA. TRBV21-1 is flagged as a pseudogene. The CDR3 contains 15 residues. CDR3 nucleotide sequence: TGTGCCAGCAGCCTCCGGGACAGGGGGGTTAATGAGCAGTTCTTC. Its translation: CASSLRDRGVNEQFF.

The chain carries TRBV19 and TRBJ1-2; 7 bases match TRBD1. Germline V gene lookup returns CDR1 LNHDA and CDR2 SQIVND (reference sequence). The CDR3 totals 12 residues. The junction had 7 bases not matched to a gene; V was cut back by 7 bases and J by 8 bases. The CDR3 DNA reads TGTGCCAGTACCCTGGACAGGCGAGGCTACACCTTC. This translates into CASTLDRRGYTF.

V and J are TRBV28 and TRBJ2-3; D possibly corresponds to TRBD2 (6 bases). This CDR3 has 11 amino acids. From germline, CDR1 is MDHEN and CDR2 SYDVKM. With 8 bases removed from V and 5 bases from J, the gap between germline ends came to 8 bases. Written as DNA, the CDR3 is TGTGCCAGCTTGGAGGGAGATACGCAGTATTTT. Encoded protein: CASLEGDTQYF.

The chain couples TRBV19 to TRBJ2-3; D is possibly TRBD1 or TRBD2 (5 bases each). Germline lookup yields CDR1 LNHDA and CDR2 SQIVND (reference sequence). V was clipped by 4 bases and J by 4 bases, with 15 bases between them. This CDR3 has 15 amino acids. CDR3 nucleotides: TGTGCCAGTAGTAAAGAGGGGCGAAGTGCAGATACGCAGTATTTT. This translates into CASSKEGRSADTQYF.

The chain links TRBV11-2 to TRBJ2-5; weak D call: TRBD1 (6 bases). CDR1 and CDR2 (germline): SGHAT, FQNNGV. The CDR3 totals 15 residues. Trimming pared 0 bases from V and 0 bases from J, leaving 8 bases between. DNA for the CDR3: TGTGCCAGCAGCTTAGAGGGACAATACCAAGAGACCCAGTACTTC. Amino acid sequence: CASSLEGQYQETQYF.